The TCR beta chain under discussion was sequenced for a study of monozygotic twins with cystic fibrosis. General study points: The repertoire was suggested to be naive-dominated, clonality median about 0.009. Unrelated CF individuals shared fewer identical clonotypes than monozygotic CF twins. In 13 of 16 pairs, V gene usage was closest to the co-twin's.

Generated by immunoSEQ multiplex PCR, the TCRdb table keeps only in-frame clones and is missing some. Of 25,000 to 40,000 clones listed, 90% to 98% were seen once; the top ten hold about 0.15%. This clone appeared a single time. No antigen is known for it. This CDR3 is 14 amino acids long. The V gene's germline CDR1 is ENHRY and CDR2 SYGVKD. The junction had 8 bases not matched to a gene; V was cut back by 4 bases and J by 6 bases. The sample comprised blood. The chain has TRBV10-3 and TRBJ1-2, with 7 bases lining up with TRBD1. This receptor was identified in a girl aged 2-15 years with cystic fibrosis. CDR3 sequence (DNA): TGTGCCATCAGTGGGGCTGACAGGGTAAATGGCTACACCTTC. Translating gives CAISGADRVNGYTF.